The 29 T cell receptor beta chains below were found in one sample sequenced in a study of blood T cell repertoires in COVID-19. Assay used: immunoSEQ multiplex PCR; TCRdb lists only in-frame clones, some missing. Of hundreds of thousands of clones listed, roughly nine tenths are singletons. The sequenced sample consisted of PBMCs or T cells enriched from blood (not recorded which). These receptors all come from a man aged 60-69 years who had recovered from COVID-19.

The chain links TRBV5-1 to TRBJ2-1; unclear D gene. Germline CDR1 reads SGHRS; CDR2 reads YFSETQ. V lost 2 bases, J lost 4 bases, and 13 bases lay in between. The CDR3 covers 15 residues. CDR3 bases: TGCGCCAGCAGCTTAACGCAGGTCGAATACAATGAGCAGTTCTTC. It translates to CASSLTQVEYNEQFF. The full variable domain, in which reference TRBV5-1 and TRBJ2-1 provide the parts outside the CDR3, is KAGVTQTPRYLIKTRGQQVTLSCSPISGHRSVSWYQQTPGQGLQFLFEYFSETQRNKGNFPGRFSGRQFSNSRSEMNVSTLELGDSALYLCASSLTQVEYNEQFFGPGTRLTVL.

The rearrangement joins TRBV29-1 to TRBJ1-1, with D possibly matching TRBD1 (5 bases). Per the germline V gene, CDR1 is SQVTM and CDR2 is ANQGSEA. This CDR3 spans 15 amino acids. Deletions cut 1 base from V and 7 bases from J, with 19 bases between. In nucleotides, the CDR3 is TGCAGCGTTGAAGCCCGAGACAGAAGACGAGGTGAAGCTTTCTTT. Translation: CSVEARDRRRGEAFF.

The chain employs TRBV6-5 and TRBJ2-7; maybe TRBD2 (5 bases). This CDR3 region has 16 residues. Germline CDR1 reads MNHEY; CDR2 reads SVGAGI. The ends were cut back, 0 bases at V and 4 bases at J, with 16 bases in the middle. This chain's CDR3 is CASSYSEAFPFYEQYF. CDR3 bases: TGTGCCAGCAGTTACTCGGAGGCATTCCCCTTTTACGAGCAGTACTTC.

This rearrangement joins TRBV25-1 to TRBJ1-2; TRBD1 might be the D (6 bases). The V and J ends lost 5 bases and 4 bases respectively, with 26 bases between them. Germline assignment: CDR1 MGHDK and CDR2 SYGVNS. The CDR3 consists of 18 residues. CDR3 coding DNA: TGTGCCAGCAGTAGGGAGGGGGTCTTGGCCGCTGGTATCTATGGCTACACCTTC. Protein sequence: CASSREGVLAAGIYGYTF.

The J gene is TRBJ2-7, the V gene TRBV7-3, with D uncertain. Germline CDR1 SGHTA, CDR2 FQGTGA. CDR3 length: 19 residues. Trimming took off 1 base at V and 0 bases at J, with 22 bases between the two ends. In nucleotides, the CDR3 is TGTGCCAGCAGCTTAAGTCGTTTAGTCCAGGCAGGAAGCTCCTACGAGCAGTACTTC. Translation: CASSLSRLVQAGSSYEQYF.

The chain carries TRBV28 and TRBJ2-2; a weak D match, TRBD2 (7 bases). Germline V gene data show CDR1 as MDHEN and CDR2 as SYDVKM. With 3 bases removed from V and 7 bases from J, the gap between germline ends came to 12 bases. The length of the CDR3 is 14 residues. CDR3 region: CASSLGGAIGELFF. CDR3 nucleotide sequence: TGTGCCAGCAGTTTGGGGGGGGCGATCGGGGAGCTGTTTTTT.

The rearrangement uses TRBV9 and TRBJ2-3; D is undetermined. The CDR3 covers 15 residues. Germline CDR1 SGDLS, CDR2 YYNGEE. V dropped 0 bases and J dropped 5 bases, with 13 bases sitting between them. The CDR3 sequence: CASSVGSAVVDTQYF. The CDR3 DNA is TGTGCCAGCAGCGTAGGTTCTGCGGTGGTAGATACGCAGTATTTT.

The rearrangement joins TRBV11-1 to TRBJ2-7; D not resolved. V was pared by 2 bases and J by 1 base, with 6 bases between. There are 13 residues in the CDR3. CDR1 is SGHAT, CDR2 FQDESV, per germline (reference sequence). CDR3 loop: CASSLYSSYEQYF. CDR3 DNA sequence: TGTGCCAGCAGCTTATACTCTTCCTACGAGCAGTACTTC.

The V and J genes are TRBV19 and TRBJ1-1, with 8 bases lining up with TRBD1. The CDR3 extends over 14 amino acids. Germline lookup yields CDR1 LNHDA and CDR2 SQIVND (reference sequence). J lost 5 bases, V lost 6 bases, and 8 bases had no gene match. This chain's CDR3 is CASSSDRGGTEAFF. The CDR3 coding sequence is TGTGCCAGTAGCTCCGACAGGGGAGGGACTGAAGCTTTCTTT.

The chain links TRBV12-5 to TRBJ1-2; 9 nucleotides align to TRBD1. The CDR3 spans 14 residues. V was pared by 1 base and J by 6 bases, with 3 bases of the junction left unmatched. From germline, CDR1 is LGHNT and CDR2 FRNRAP. The CDR3 spells CASGLETGGDGYTF. CDR3 DNA sequence: TGTGCTAGTGGTTTGGAAACAGGGGGCGATGGCTACACCTTC.

This chain joins TRBV6-2 or TRBV6-3 and TRBJ2-2, with 7 positions matching TRBD2. This CDR3 has 14 residues. Trimming at V came to 2 bases and at J to 4 bases, leaving 1 base not matched to a gene. Germline V lookup: CDR1 MNHEY, CDR2 SVGEGT. The CDR3 is CASSYTSVTGELFF. The CDR3 nucleotides read TGTGCCAGCAGTTACACTAGCGTCACCGGGGAGCTGTTTTTT.

This chain uses TRBV6-1 with TRBJ2-3; 11 bases line up with TRBD2. Trimming at V came to 2 bases and at J to 0 bases, leaving 1 base not matched to a gene. This CDR3 has 16 amino acids. CDR1 and CDR2 (germline): MNHNS, SASEGT. CDR3: CASSERLAGSTDTQYF. CDR3 coding DNA: TGTGCCAGCAGTGAAAGACTAGCGGGAAGCACAGATACGCAGTATTTT.

The chain carries TRBV6-5 and TRBJ2-7, with D possibly TRBD1 on 5 matching bases. The ends were cut back, 0 bases at V and 3 bases at J, with 9 bases in the middle. CDR1 is MNHEY and CDR2 is SVGAGI in the germline V gene. The length of the CDR3 is 14 residues. This CDR3 reads CASSYSRAYYEQYF. As DNA, the CDR3 is TGTGCCAGCAGTTACTCCAGGGCCTACTACGAGCAGTACTTC.

The chain carries TRBV20-1 and TRBJ2-1; the D gene is possibly TRBD2 (6 bases). Germline-derived CDR1 and CDR2 are DFQATT and SNEGSKA (reference sequence). Trimming left V 3 bases short and J 10 bases short, with 19 bases between. The CDR3 extends over 14 amino acids. The CDR3 DNA is TGCAGTGCTAGTGGCCTGAGCCTAGGAGGGGAGCAGTTCTTC. It yields the protein CSASGLSLGGEQFF.

The chain combines TRBV18 with TRBJ1-1, with 7 bases matching TRBD1. The CDR3 has 15 amino acids. The V and J ends lost 3 bases and 1 base, in that order; junction bases with no gene match: 5. Germline V gene data show CDR1 as KGHSH and CDR2 as LQKENI. In DNA, the CDR3 is TGTGCCAGCTCACCGCGGGACAGAACGAACACTGAAGCTTTCTTT. Amino acid sequence: CASSPRDRTNTEAFF. Combining the CDR3 with reference TRBV18 and TRBJ1-1 gives the whole variable domain NAGVMQNPRHLVRRRGQEARLRCSPMKGHSHVYWYRQLPEEGLKFMVYLQKENIIDESGMPKERFSAEFPKEGPSILRIQQVVRGDSAAYFCASSPRDRTNTEAFFGQGTRLTVV.

V gene TRBV4-3 combines with J gene TRBJ2-2, with D possibly being TRBD1 (5 bases). The V end lost 2 bases, the J end lost 10 bases, and 20 bases lay between the germline ends. CDR3 size: 16 residues. Germline V gives CDR1 LGHNA, CDR2 YSLEER. This chain's CDR3 is CASSQTTTGPVLELFF. The CDR3 nucleotides read TGCGCCAGCAGCCAAACTACTACAGGTCCCGTTTTGGAGCTGTTTTTT.

This chain's CDR3 is CASSSTSGGEQFF. The CDR3 nucleotides are TGTGCCAGCAGCTCTACTAGCGGGGGGGAACAGTTCTTC. This chain links TRBV11-3 with TRBJ2-1, with 13 positions matching TRBD2. Germline V CDR1 and CDR2: SGHNT, YENEEA. The CDR3 consists of 13 residues. With 4 bases clipped from V and 13 bases from J, the junction kept 4 bases outside the gene matches. The variable domain in full, completed from reference TRBV11-3 and TRBJ2-1, reads EAGVVQSPRYKIIEKKQPVAFWCNPISGHNTLYWYLQNLGQGPELLIRYENEEAVDDSQLPKDRFSAERLKGVDSTLKIQPAELGDSAVYLCASSSTSGGEQFFGPGTRLTVL.

This chain links TRBV9 with TRBJ1-5; D is uncertain. Trimming shortened V by 0 bases and J by 7 bases, and 14 bases separated the two germline ends. The CDR3 spans 15 residues. CDR1 SGDLS and CDR2 YYNGEE come from the germline V gene. The CDR3 sequence is CASSVDGGLNQPQHF. As DNA, the CDR3 is TGTGCCAGCAGCGTAGATGGAGGGCTAAACCAGCCCCAGCATTTT.

This chain uses TRBV18 with TRBJ1-3; D is unclear. V gave up 3 bases and J gave up 4 bases, with 16 bases separating them. There are 16 residues in the CDR3. Germline CDR1 is KGHSH and CDR2 is LQKENI. CDR3 in DNA: TGTGCCAGCTCACCCCGCGGGGTGACGGAAGGAAACACCATATATTTT. Protein product: CASSPRGVTEGNTIYF.

This chain connects TRBV24-1 to TRBJ2-3, with TRBD2 identical over 8 bases. The CDR3 has 14 amino acids. With 7 bases clipped from V and 1 base from J, the junction kept 3 bases outside the gene matches. CDR1 KGHDR and CDR2 SFDVKD come from the germline V gene. The CDR3 DNA reads TGTGCCACCAGATCAGCGGGAGGCACAGATACGCAGTATTTT. Translating gives CATRSAGGTDTQYF.

This clone was picked up one time. The chain carries TRBV7-9 and TRBJ2-1; D call uncertain. The CDR3 is made up of 12 amino acids. Per germline, CDR1 SEHNR and CDR2 FQNEAQ (reference sequence). Trimming pared 5 bases from V and 9 bases from J, leaving 11 bases between. The CDR3 is CASSTVSGEQFF. CDR3 nucleotides: TGTGCCAGCAGCACGGTATCTGGTGAGCAGTTCTTC.

The chain employs TRBV28 and TRBJ2-1; possible D gene TRBD1, 6 bases. Germline V gene lookup returns CDR1 MDHEN and CDR2 SYDVKM. The CDR3 loop spans 14 amino acids. Trimming pared 2 bases from V and 9 bases from J, leaving 14 bases between. CDR3 residues: CASSLGGSSVEQFF. The CDR3 DNA reads as TGTGCCAGCAGTTTAGGGGGCTCGAGTGTTGAGCAGTTCTTC.

The chain links TRBV7-3 to TRBJ2-3; 7 positions match TRBD1. This CDR3 spans 15 amino acids. CDR1 is SGHTA, CDR2 FQGTGA, per germline. V shed 3 bases and J 1 base; nucleotides not matched to a gene: 4. The CDR3 sequence is CASSFQGVGTDTQYF. CDR3 nucleotide sequence: TGTGCCAGCAGCTTTCAGGGGGTCGGCACAGATACGCAGTATTTT.

This clone was observed a few times. The gene calls are TRBV5-1 and TRBJ2-1, with a tentative D call TRBD2 (5 bases). V lost 10 bases to trimming and J lost 12 bases, with 17 bases between them. The germline V gene has CDR1 SGHRS and CDR2 YFSETQ. This CDR3 comprises 11 residues. The DNA of the CDR3 is TGCGCCCCCGAGGGCTCCGGCGGGCAGTTCTTC. Translating it yields CAPEGSGGQFF.

This clone appeared a few times. The V gene is TRBV19, the J gene TRBJ2-5; 10 nucleotides align to TRBD2. V dropped 5 bases and J dropped 4; count of bases not matched to a gene: 16. The CDR3 extends over 18 amino acids. CDR1 is LNHDA, CDR2 SQIVND, per germline (reference sequence). The CDR3 nucleotides read TGTGCCAGTAGTCTTAGGGGGCGGGGACTAGCGAGTGGAGAGACCCAGTACTTC. Protein: CASSLRGRGLASGETQYF.

The count of this clone is one. The chain links TRBV27 to TRBJ2-1; 9 bases align to TRBD2. This CDR3 is built from 15 residues. Trimming removed 5 bases from V and 1 base from J; junction bases left unmatched: 3. Germline loops: CDR1 MNHEY, CDR2 SMNVEV (reference sequence). The CDR3 nucleotides are TGTGCCAGCAGTCAGCTAGCGGGGTCCTACAATGAGCAGTTCTTC. This encodes CASSQLAGSYNEQFF.

The gene calls are TRBV19 and TRBJ2-1, with TRBD2 matching 11 bases. The V gene end was trimmed by 4 bases and the J gene end by 5 bases; junction bases not matched to a gene: 16. CDR1 is LNHDA, CDR2 SQIVND, per germline (reference sequence). This CDR3 spans 19 amino acids. The CDR3 DNA reads as TGTGCCAGTAGTAACAGCGCTCTAGCGGGAGGAAATATACACAATGAGCAGTTCTTC. Its translation: CASSNSALAGGNIHNEQFF.

The chain couples TRBV5-1 to TRBJ2-1, with a possible D match to TRBD2 (5 bases). Germline V gene sequence: CDR1 SGHRS, CDR2 YFSETQ. The CDR3 loop spans 15 amino acids. Trimming took 0 bases from V and 7 from J, leaving 14 bases between them. The CDR3 protein is CASSLEERVWNEQFF. The DNA for the CDR3 is TGCGCCAGCAGCTTGGAGGAGAGGGTTTGGAATGAGCAGTTCTTC.

This rearrangement joins TRBV7-9 to TRBJ2-3; 13 nucleotides match TRBD2. The CDR3 sequence is 15 residues long. The V gene end was trimmed by 5 bases and the J gene end by 4 bases; junction bases not matched to a gene: 3. CDR1 is SEHNR and CDR2 is FQNEAQ in the germline V gene (reference sequence). The CDR3 nucleotides are TGTGCCAGCAGCCCTACTAGCGGGGGGGCAGATACGCAGTATTTT. Translation gives CASSPTSGGADTQYF.